This T cell receptor beta chain originates from a study of human T cells and chemical hapten exposure. Overall study findings and caveats: Following DPC sensitization, TCRs present above 1 in 1000 frequency showed no change.

Specified time point: healthy volunteer bleed at 2 weeks. Before extraction, the whole blood was not fractionated, and total RNA was taken from it. In the case of this clonotype: Its antigen is unknown.

This CDR3 is 13 amino acids long. Between the trimmed V and J ends, which lost 5 bases and 0 bases, there was a span of 11 bases. Germline V gives CDR1 DFQATT, CDR2 SNEGSKA (reference sequence). Using its own MiXCR run on the RACE reads, TCRdb lists one record per CDR3 protein. In the table there are 130,000 or so distinct CDR3 sequences, approximately 9.1% of which are singletons. The rearrangement joins TRBV20-1 to TRBJ2-7, with no clear D. The origin of this receptor is a male donor in good health. Some clones in this sample may be carry-over from other donors' samples. Sequenced sample: whole blood. The CDR3 coding sequence is TGCAGTGCTGACTCGACGGCCTCCTACGAGCAGTACTTC. It codes for CSADSTASYEQYF.